The TCR beta chain described here comes from a study of blood T cell repertoires in COVID-19. Whole-study context: Acute and convalescent COVID-19 specimens originated in the United States, Italy and Spain. Nucleic acid was either cDNA or gDNA, and it came from T cells, B-cell-depleted T cells, or PBMCs.

Original handling: Quantification of nucleated cells was approximated via reference gene primer amplification. Method: immunoSEQ multiplex PCR; TCRdb's copy keeps in-frame clones and lacks some. That table gives V, J and clone size, and the DNA gave D and trimming. Of around 80,000 clones detected, about 85% appear once; the ten largest clones hold roughly 9%. Germline V CDR1 and CDR2: MNHEY, SVGAGI. Losses at the gene ends were 7 bases for V and 7 bases for J; bases not matched to a gene: 8. This CDR3 has 13 residues. A single count supports this clone. Sequencing was performed on peripheral blood. The sequence came from a human donor in a cohort sampled during active COVID-19. The chain couples TRBV6-5 to TRBJ1-2, with 8 bases matching TRBD1. This chain's CDR3 is CASTRDRISGYTF. In DNA form, the CDR3 reads TGTGCCAGCACCCGGGACAGGATCTCTGGCTACACCTTC.